The rows below give T cell receptor beta chains drawn from one sample of a study of T cells in Graves' hyperthyroidism and ophthalmopathy. TCRdb re-derived calls from the multiplex PCR reads in MiXCR, one entry per CDR3 protein. Here the sample spans a few hundred thousand distinct CDR3 sequences, approximately 14% being singletons. Sequencing input: blood. The receptors were gathered from a woman aged 30 to 39 with Graves' hyperthyroidism. The CDR3 runs from the conserved cysteine through the conserved F or W. The D gene is left open where the match is weak. For some rows the clone size is stated as once, few or many, or as a class when expanded; others skip it.

J gene,clone size,D gene,V gene,CDR3 protein,CDR3 DNA
TRBJ2-7,many,TRBD1,TRBV30,CAWSVQGGATEQYF,TGTGCCTGGAGTGTACAGGGGGGCGCAACCGAGCAGTACTTC
TRBJ2-2,-,TRBD1,TRBV5-5,CASRPDRVLTGELFF,TGTGCCAGCAGACCTGACAGGGTCCTCACCGGGGAGCTGTTTTTT
TRBJ2-7,-,-,TRBV28,CASHTPGYEQYF,TGTGCCAGCCACACCCCGGGATACGAGCAGTACTTC
TRBJ2-3,many,TRBD2,TRBV6-6,CASSYSPAGVSDTQYF,TGTGCCAGCAGTTACTCACCCGCGGGAGTATCAGATACGCAGTATTTT
TRBJ2-7,-,TRBD2,TRBV18,CASSAGLAGWDEQYF,TGTGCCAGCTCTGCAGGACTAGCGGGATGGGACGAGCAGTACTTC
TRBJ1-1,-,-,TRBV19,CASSILGRNTEAFF,TGTGCCAGTAGTATTTTGGGGCGGAACACTGAAGCTTTCTTT
TRBJ2-1,many,-,TRBV12-3/TRBV12-4,CASSPLSSYNEQFF,TGTGCCAGCAGTCCCCTGAGCTCCTACAATGAGCAGTTCTTC
TRBJ2-7,many,-,TRBV3-1,CASSFQGEQYF,TGTGCCAGCAGCTTCCAGGGGGAGCAGTACTTC
TRBJ2-2,many,-,TRBV28,CASSLNFGELFF,TGTGCCAGCAGTTTGAATTTCGGGGAGCTGTTTTTT
TRBJ1-3,many,-,TRBV28,CASSYSSLSSGNTIYF,TGTGCCAGCAGTTACAGTAGCCTCAGCTCTGGAAACACCATATATTTT
TRBJ2-2,few,-,TRBV7-2,CASSYGTNPGGELFF,TGTGCCAGCAGCTACGGGACAAACCCGGGCGGGGAGCTGTTTTTT
TRBJ1-5,few,TRBD1,TRBV24-1,CATSDTGTGDQPQHF,TGTGCCACCAGTGATACCGGGACAGGGGATCAGCCCCAGCATTTT
TRBJ2-6,-,TRBD1,TRBV29-1,CSVAHRGRSGANVLTF,TGCAGCGTTGCCCACAGGGGGCGATCTGGGGCCAACGTCCTGACTTTC
TRBJ1-2,-,-,TRBV29-1,CVITGWRGYTF,TGCGTTATCACAGGGTGGCGTGGCTACACCTTC
TRBJ1-2,many,-,TRBV2,CASSYGQLVGYTF,TGTGCCAGCAGTTACGGACAGCTAGTTGGCTACACCTTC
TRBJ2-3,-,TRBD2,TRBV28,CASSPGLAGVEDTQYF,TGTGCCAGCAGTCCCGGACTAGCGGGAGTTGAAGATACGCAGTATTTT
TRBJ2-1,few,-,TRBV19,CASSLASDSYNEQFF,TGTGCCAGTAGTTTGGCGAGTGACTCCTACAATGAGCAGTTCTTC
TRBJ1-1,many,-,TRBV11-2,CASSSGGLRWNTEAFF,TGTGCCAGCTCGTCGGGGGGCCTACGGTGGAACACTGAAGCTTTCTTT